The 15 T cell receptor beta chains listed next were all sequenced from one sample in a study of blood T cells in healthy people across ages. Through a sample-barcoded 5' primer and a J-beta primer mix, a second PCR was run for roughly 6 to 12 cycles. TCRdb itself ran the 5' RACE reads through MiXCR, one entry per CDR3 protein. This table has 550,000 to 650,000 distinct CDR3 sequences, about 27% appearing once. The sample was also linked to a second study, of T cells of mothers and their children.

Sequencing input: blood. The receptors come from a boy between 2 and 10 years old in good health.

The chain is built from TRBV12-3 or TRBV12-4 and TRBJ2-5, with TRBD1 as a possible D gene (6 bases). CDR3 length: 14 amino acids. V shed 9 bases and J shed 5 bases, with 19 bases lying between them. The CDR3 nucleotides are TGTGCCAGTAGACCCTTTGGGGGCGGGGAGACCCAGTACTTC. This sequence encodes CASRPFGGGETQYF.

V and J are TRBV5-4 and TRBJ2-5, with TRBD2 matching 7 bases. Germline trimming cut 1 base from V and 2 bases from J; bases unmatched to any gene: 5. Germline loops: CDR1 SGHNT, CDR2 YYREEE (reference sequence). The CDR3 runs to 15 residues. The CDR3 is CASSLFGAGQETQYF. The CDR3 region has the DNA TGTGCCAGCAGCTTGTTTGGAGCGGGGCAAGAGACCCAGTACTTC. The whole variable domain, filled in from reference TRBV5-4 and TRBJ2-5, reads ETGVTQSPTHLIKTRGQQVTLRCSSQSGHNTVSWYQQALGQGPQFIFQYYREEENGRGNFPPRFSGLQFPNYSSELNVNALELDDSALYLCASSLFGAGQETQYFGPGTRLLVL.

The chain links TRBV7-9 to TRBJ2-5, with TRBD2 matching 10 bases. CDR3 length: 15 amino acids. Germline trimming cut 3 bases from V and 0 bases from J; bases unmatched to any gene: 1. Looked up from germline, CDR1 is SEHNR and CDR2 is FQNEAQ (reference sequence). The DNA of the CDR3 is TGTGCCAGCAGCTTGACTAGCGGGTACCAAGAGACCCAGTACTTC. As protein: CASSLTSGYQETQYF.

This clonotype was counted at least ten times. V gene TRBV5-1 combines with J gene TRBJ2-5; no clear D. V was trimmed by 1 base and J by 4 bases, leaving 5 bases between them. Germline V gene sequence: CDR1 SGHRS, CDR2 YFSETQ. The CDR3 runs to 12 residues. The CDR3: CASSLRRETQYF. For the CDR3, the DNA is TGCGCCAGCAGCTTGAGGAGAGAGACCCAGTACTTC.

The chain links TRBV3-1 to TRBJ2-5; D may be TRBD1 (6 bases). The CDR3 runs 13 residues. Trimming cost V 6 bases and J 5 bases, with 13 bases left between them. The germline V gene encodes CDR1 LGHDT and CDR2 YNNKEL (reference sequence). The CDR3 DNA is TGTGCCAGCAGTTTCAGGGACATTGAGACCCAGTACTTC. This encodes CASSFRDIETQYF.

This clonotype turned up a few times. J is TRBJ2-1 and V is TRBV7-8; no firm D call. Looked up from germline, CDR1 is SGHVS and CDR2 is FQNEAQ. The germline V and J ends were trimmed by 2 bases and 0 bases, with 11 bases remaining between them. CDR3 length: 16 residues. CDR3 DNA: TGTGCCAGCAGCTTATTCGCGGTAAGCTCCTACAATGAGCAGTTCTTC. This gives the protein CASSLFAVSSYNEQFF.

This clonotype has more than one count but fewer than ten. The chain recombines TRBV5-8 with TRBJ2-5; 10 bases are shared with TRBD1. The CDR3 spans 18 residues. CDR1 and CDR2 (germline): SGHTS, YDEGEE. The V segment lost 4 bases and the J segment 4 bases; nucleotides outside the gene matches: 16. In DNA, the CDR3 is TGTGCCAGCAGCCAGGGGGGGACAGGGGAGTTGTGGAGAGAGACCCAGTACTTC. Translation gives CASSQGGTGELWRETQYF. The full variable domain, rest sourced from reference TRBV5-8 and TRBJ2-5, is EAGVTQSPTHLIKTRGQQATLRCSPISGHTSVYWYQQALGLGLQFLLWYDEGEERNRGNFPPRFSGRQFPNYSSELNVNALELEDSALYLCASSQGGTGELWRETQYFGPGTRLLVL.

This clonotype was seen a handful of times. The chain has TRBV27 and TRBJ2-5, with 9 bases identical to TRBD1. The J call is doubtful: the DNA matches TRBJ2-7 better. Germline V lookup: CDR1 MNHEY, CDR2 SMNVEV (reference sequence). The CDR3 consists of 17 residues. CDR3 region: CASSPSTGGTGVHEQYF. The CDR3 DNA reads TGTGCCAGCAGTCCATCGACAGGGGGGACGGGAGTACACGAGCAGTACTTC.

The V and J genes are TRBV12-3 or TRBV12-4 and TRBJ2-4, with D possibly called TRBD1 or TRBD2 (5 bases each). This CDR3 is built from 15 residues. Trimming removed 3 bases at V and 4 bases at J, with 13 bases between. CDR3 DNA sequence: TGTGCCAGCAGTTTTGGGGGTTTGGTAAAAAACATTCAGTACTTC. As protein: CASSFGGLVKNIQYF.

Only a few counts were recorded for this clonotype. The chain couples TRBV2 to TRBJ2-5; tentatively, D is TRBD2 (5 bases). Gene TRBJ2-7 matches the end of the DNA better, so the J call may be wrong. CDR1 SNHLY and CDR2 FYNNEI come from the germline V gene. The CDR3 has 15 amino acids. This CDR3 reads CASSLQPGLSYEQYF. The CDR3 region has the DNA TGTGCCAGCAGTTTACAGCCCGGACTCTCCTACGAGCAGTACTTC.

This chain uses TRBV5-1 with TRBJ1-2; D is possibly TRBD1 (5 bases). V was trimmed by 0 bases and J by 8 bases, leaving 14 bases between them. Germline V gene lookup returns CDR1 SGHRS and CDR2 YFSETQ. The CDR3 contains 14 residues. This chain's CDR3 is CASSLESGPGGYTF. The CDR3 DNA is TGCGCCAGCAGCTTGGAATCGGGACCTGGGGGCTACACCTTC.

The V call is TRBV13, the J call TRBJ2-2; no firm D call. Trimming pared 3 bases from V and 0 bases from J, leaving 14 bases between. The CDR3 is 17 residues long. The germline V gene has CDR1 PRHDT and CDR2 FYEKMQ (reference sequence). The CDR3 sequence: CASSFWAGQPNTGELFF. In DNA form, the CDR3 reads TGTGCCAGCAGCTTTTGGGCAGGCCAGCCGAACACCGGGGAGCTGTTTTTT.

The chain combines TRBV7-2 with TRBJ2-1; no firm D call. Germline-derived CDR1 and CDR2 are SGHTA and FQGNSA. The V end was cut by 1 base, the J end by 8 bases, with 12 bases between. This CDR3 comprises 14 residues. The CDR3 sequence: CASSLDPVLDEQFF. In DNA, the CDR3 is TGTGCCAGCAGCTTAGATCCGGTTTTGGATGAGCAGTTCTTC.

The chain has TRBV6-5 and TRBJ2-3, with 7 bases aligning to TRBD2. The CDR3 spans 13 residues. CDR1 MNHEY and CDR2 SVGAGI come from the germline V gene. Trimming at V came to 6 bases and at J to 2 bases, leaving 2 bases not matched to a gene. The CDR3: CASRSGATDTQYF. CDR3 nucleotides: TGTGCCAGCAGGAGCGGGGCCACAGATACGCAGTATTTT.

This clonotype turned up a few times. The chain recombines TRBV29-1 with TRBJ1-1; D perhaps matches TRBD1 (5 bases). This CDR3 comprises 14 residues. Between the trimmed V and J ends, which lost 4 bases and 1 base, there was a span of 13 bases. Germline lookup yields CDR1 SQVTM and CDR2 ANQGSEA. The CDR3 protein is CSVVRGFANTEAFF. The CDR3 DNA is TGCAGCGTTGTTCGGGGGTTCGCGAACACTGAAGCTTTCTTT.